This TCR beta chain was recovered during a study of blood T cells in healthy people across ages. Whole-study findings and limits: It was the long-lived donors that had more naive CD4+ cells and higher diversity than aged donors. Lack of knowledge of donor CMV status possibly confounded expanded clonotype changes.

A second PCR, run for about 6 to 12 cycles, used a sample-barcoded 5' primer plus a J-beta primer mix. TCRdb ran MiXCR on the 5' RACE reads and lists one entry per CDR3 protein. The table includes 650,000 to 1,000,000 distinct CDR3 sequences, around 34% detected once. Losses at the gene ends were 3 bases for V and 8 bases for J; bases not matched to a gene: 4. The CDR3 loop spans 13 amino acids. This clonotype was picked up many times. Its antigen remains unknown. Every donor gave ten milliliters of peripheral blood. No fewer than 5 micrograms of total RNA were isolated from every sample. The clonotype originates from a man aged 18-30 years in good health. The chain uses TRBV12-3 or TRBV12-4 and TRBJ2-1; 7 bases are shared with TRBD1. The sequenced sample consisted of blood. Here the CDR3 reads CASSLIGGDEQFF. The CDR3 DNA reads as TGTGCCAGCAGTTTGATAGGGGGCGATGAGCAGTTCTTC.